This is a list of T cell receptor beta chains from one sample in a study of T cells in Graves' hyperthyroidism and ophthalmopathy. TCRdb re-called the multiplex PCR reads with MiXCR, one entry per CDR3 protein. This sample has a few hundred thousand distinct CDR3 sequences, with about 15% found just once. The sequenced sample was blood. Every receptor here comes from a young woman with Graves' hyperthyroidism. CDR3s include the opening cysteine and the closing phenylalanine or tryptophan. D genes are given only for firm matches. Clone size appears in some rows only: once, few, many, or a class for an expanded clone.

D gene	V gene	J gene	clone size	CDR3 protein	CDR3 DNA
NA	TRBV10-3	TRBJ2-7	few	CAISGRDTQYEQYF	TGTGCCATCAGTGGGCGGGACACACAGTACGAGCAGTACTTC
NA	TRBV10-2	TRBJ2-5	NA	CASSDGRYQETQYF	TGCGCCAGCAGTGACGGCCGGTACCAAGAGACCCAGTACTTC
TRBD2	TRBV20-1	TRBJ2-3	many	CSAQPGLAGGSGTDTQYF	TGCAGTGCTCAGCCGGGACTAGCGGGTGGGTCGGGCACAGATACGCAGTATTTT
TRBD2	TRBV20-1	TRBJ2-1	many	CSARYTLGTSGSYEQFF	TGCAGTGCTAGATACACCCTGGGGACTAGCGGGTCCTACGAGCAGTTCTTC
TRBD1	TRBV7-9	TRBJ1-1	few	CASTWTGGETEAFF	TGTGCCAGCACCTGGACAGGGGGAGAGACTGAAGCTTTCTTT
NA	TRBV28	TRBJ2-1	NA	CASSLFQGIRDEQFF	TGTGCCAGCAGTTTATTCCAGGGCATCAGGGATGAGCAGTTCTTC
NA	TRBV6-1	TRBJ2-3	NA	CATNEPESDTQYF	TGTGCCACCAACGAGCCTGAATCGGATACGCAGTATTTT
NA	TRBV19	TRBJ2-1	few	CASGISRAAEQFF	TGTGCCAGTGGTATTTCCAGGGCAGCTGAGCAGTTCTTC
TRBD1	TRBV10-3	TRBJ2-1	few	CATGTGMNEQFF	TGTGCCACCGGGACAGGGATGAATGAGCAGTTCTTC
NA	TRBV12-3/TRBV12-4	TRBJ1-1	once	CASSSDLGGLNTEAFF	TGTGCCAGCAGTTCAGACCTTGGGGGGCTGAACACTGAAGCTTTCTTT
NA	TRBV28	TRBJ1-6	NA	CASRGTSNNSPLHF	TGTGCCAGCAGGGGGACGTCTAATAATTCACCCCTCCACTTT
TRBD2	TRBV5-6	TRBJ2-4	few	CASSLVRVAGGPKNIQYF	TGTGCCAGCAGCTTGGTTAGGGTAGCGGGAGGGCCAAAAAACATTCAGTACTTC
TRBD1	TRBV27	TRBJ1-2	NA	CASSFSTGGISLYGYTF	TGTGCCAGCAGTTTTTCGACAGGGGGCATTTCCCTCTATGGCTACACCTTC
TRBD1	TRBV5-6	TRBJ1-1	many	CASSLEGQGATEAFF	TGTGCCAGCAGCTTGGAGGGACAGGGGGCAACTGAAGCTTTCTTT
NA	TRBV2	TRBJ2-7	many	CASGAPPYEQYF	TGTGCCAGTGGGGCGCCGCCGTACGAGCAGTACTTC
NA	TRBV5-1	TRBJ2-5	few	CASSLNGGSETQYF	TGCGCCAGCAGCTTGAACGGAGGGTCAGAGACCCAGTACTTC
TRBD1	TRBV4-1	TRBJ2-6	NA	CASSQGTGTSGANVLTF	TGCGCCAGCAGCCAGGGGACAGGGACCTCCGGGGCCAACGTCCTGACTTTC
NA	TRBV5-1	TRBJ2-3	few	CASSLVVEGRGIFTDTQYF	TGCGCCAGCAGCTTGGTAGTTGAGGGGAGAGGGATTTTCACAGATACGCAGTATTTT
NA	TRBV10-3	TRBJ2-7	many	CAISEGLLSYEQYF	TGTGCCATCAGTGAAGGGTTGCTATCCTACGAGCAGTACTTC